This T cell receptor (beta chain) derives from a study of blood T cell repertoires in COVID-19. The data were produced by immunoSEQ multiplex PCR, yet TCRdb's version contains in-frame clones alone and is incomplete. Of 300,000 to 450,000 clones in the sample, 81% were seen once. In germline, CDR1 is MDHEN, CDR2 SYDVKM. This CDR3 has 14 residues. V was clipped by 6 bases and J by 1 base; unmatched bases: 3. The V and J genes are TRBV28 and TRBJ1-1, with 9 positions matching TRBD1. Sequenced: peripheral blood. The origin of this receptor is a human donor with acute or convalescent COVID-19. The donor label of this sample is uncertain. The CDR3 here is CASRMGQGNTEAFF. CDR3 DNA: TGTGCCAGCAGGATGGGACAGGGGAACACTGAAGCTTTCTTT. Drawing the rest from reference TRBV28 and TRBJ1-1, the complete variable domain is DVKVTQSSRYLVKRTGEKVFLECVQDMDHENMFWYRQDPGLGLRLIYFSYDVKMKEKGDIPEGYSVSREKKERFSLILESASTNQTSMYLCASRMGQGNTEAFFGQGTRLTVV.